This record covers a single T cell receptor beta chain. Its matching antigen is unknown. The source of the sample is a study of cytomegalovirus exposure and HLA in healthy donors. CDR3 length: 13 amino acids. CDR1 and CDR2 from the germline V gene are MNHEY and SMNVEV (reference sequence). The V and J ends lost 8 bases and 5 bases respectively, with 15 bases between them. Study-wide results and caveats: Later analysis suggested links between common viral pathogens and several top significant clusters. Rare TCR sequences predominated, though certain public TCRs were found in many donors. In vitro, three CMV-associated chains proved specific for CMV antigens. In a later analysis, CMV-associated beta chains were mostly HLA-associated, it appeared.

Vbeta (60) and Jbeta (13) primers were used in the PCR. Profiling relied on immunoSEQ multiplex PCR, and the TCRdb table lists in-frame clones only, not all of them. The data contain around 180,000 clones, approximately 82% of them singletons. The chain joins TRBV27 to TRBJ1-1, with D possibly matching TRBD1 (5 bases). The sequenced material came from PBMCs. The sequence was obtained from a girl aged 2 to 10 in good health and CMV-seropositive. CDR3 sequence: CASASLGQTEAFF. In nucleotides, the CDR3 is TGTGCCAGCGCCTCGTTGGGGCAGACTGAAGCTTTCTTT.